The rows below give T cell receptor beta chains drawn from one sample of a study of blood T cell repertoires in COVID-19. Measured with immunoSEQ multiplex PCR; TCRdb has only the in-frame clones, and not every one. The sample holds 200,000 or so clones; around four fifths are singletons and the top ten take about 6.5%. The specimen was peripheral blood. These receptors all stem from a woman in her thirties or forties with acute or convalescent COVID-19. CDR3s include the opening cysteine and the closing phenylalanine or tryptophan. A D gene is named only where the DNA matches it firmly. A row's size may be missing; if present it is once, few, many or a size class.

D: -; size: -; J: TRBJ1-3; V: TRBV5-5; DNA: TGCGCCAGCAGCTTCGGGACCGGGGGGGGAAACACCATATATTTT; CDR3: CASSFGTGGGNTIYF
D: TRBD1; size: -; J: TRBJ2-5; V: TRBV10-1; DNA: TGCGCCACCCCCGGGACAGGTAGGGAAGAGACCCAGTACTTC; CDR3: CATPGTGREETQYF
D: -; size: -; J: TRBJ1-6; V: TRBV25-1; DNA: TGTGCCAGCAGTGAATCGAGAGCGGGGGCTAATTCACCCCTCCACTTT; CDR3: CASSESRAGANSPLHF
D: TRBD1; size: -; J: TRBJ1-4; V: TRBV3-1/TRBV3-2; DNA: TGTGCCAGCGGTGACAGGGGGTTCATGCGGCTGTTTTTT; CDR3: CASGDRGFMRLFF
D: -; size: -; J: TRBJ1-5; V: TRBV5-5; DNA: TGTGCCAGCAGCTTGTCCCAGTCCAGCAATCAGCCCCAGCATTTT; CDR3: CASSLSQSSNQPQHF
D: TRBD1; size: -; J: TRBJ2-7; V: TRBV19; DNA: TGTGCCAGTAGTATACCGGGACAGGGCTACGAGCAGTACTTC; CDR3: CASSIPGQGYEQYF
D: TRBD1; size: -; J: TRBJ1-1; V: TRBV11-2; DNA: TGTGCCAGCAGCTTAGGACAGGGAACAAACACTGAAGCTTTCTTT; CDR3: CASSLGQGTNTEAFF
D: TRBD2; size: -; J: TRBJ2-6; V: TRBV19; DNA: TGTGCCAGTAGTATCGGTGGTAGCGGGAGGGCCTCTGGGGCCAACGTCCTGACTTTC; CDR3: CASSIGGSGRASGANVLTF
D: -; size: -; J: TRBJ1-4; V: TRBV7-2; DNA: TGTGCCAGCTCGCGCGGGGGGCTCGAAAAACTGTTTTTT; CDR3: CASSRGGLEKLFF
D: -; size: -; J: TRBJ2-3; V: TRBV20-1; DNA: TGCAGTGCTGGGGGAGGAGATACGCAGTATTTT; CDR3: CSAGGGDTQYF
D: -; size: few; J: TRBJ2-7; V: TRBV20-1; DNA: TGCAGTGCCAACAACGACTACGAGCAGTACTTC; CDR3: CSANNDYEQYF